Sequencing of this T cell receptor (beta chain) was carried out in a study of blood T cell repertoires in COVID-19. Study information: T cells, B-cell-depleted T cells, or PBMCs provided the cDNA or gDNA that served as material.

Germline loops: CDR1 MNHNS, CDR2 SASEGT. V was clipped by 2 bases and J by 4 bases, with 9 bases between them. The CDR3 is made up of 14 amino acids. Per the original methods: By means of reference gene primer amplification, nucleated cell counts were estimated. Using immunoSEQ multiplex PCR, the repertoire was profiled, and TCRdb retains in-frame clones only, with some absent. The DNA gave D and trimming, while V, J and clone size come from that table. This sample has roughly 250,000 clones, with nearly 90% found just once. V usage is TRBV6-1 and J usage is TRBJ1-5, with a possible D match to TRBD1 (6 bases). This TCR was sampled from a woman in her forties who had recovered from COVID-19. The sequenced sample was peripheral blood. CDR3 sequence reads: CASSEFRGNQPQHF. DNA of the CDR3: TGTGCCAGCAGTGAATTCAGGGGAAATCAGCCCCAGCATTTT.